The rows below give T cell receptor beta chains drawn from one sample of a study of cytomegalovirus exposure and HLA in healthy donors. Produced via immunoSEQ multiplex PCR; TCRdb's table is partial and in-frame only. The table shows 100,000 to 150,000 clones, with approximately 80% occurring only once. The sample consisted of PBMCs. These receptors were taken from a young man in good health and CMV-seropositive. The CDR3 runs from the conserved cysteine through the conserved F or W. D genes are given only for firm matches. Clone size appears in some rows only: once, few, many, or a class for an expanded clone.

TRBD1 | TRBJ2-2 | NA | TRBV7-6 | CASSSGQGLKAGELFF | TGTGCCAGCAGCTCGGGACAGGGGTTGAAGGCCGGGGAGCTGTTTTTT
TRBD1 | TRBJ2-2 | NA | TRBV30 | CAWNRDRGVDKVFF | TGTGCCTGGAACCGGGACAGGGGCGTTGATAAGGTGTTTTTT
NA | TRBJ1-5 | once | TRBV4-1 | CASSQGGSNQPQHF | TGCGCCAGCAGCCAAGGCGGCAGCAATCAGCCCCAGCATTTT
TRBD1 | TRBJ1-2 | NA | TRBV27 | CASSRQGARDYGYTF | TGTGCCAGCAGCCGACAGGGGGCGCGGGACTATGGCTACACCTTC
TRBD2 | TRBJ2-7 | few | TRBV2 | CASRETSGGFYEQYF | TGTGCCAGCAGGGAGACTAGCGGGGGCTTCTACGAGCAGTACTTC
NA | TRBJ1-1 | NA | TRBV2 | CASSEVGVNEAFF | TGTGCCAGCAGTGAGGTAGGGGTGAACGAAGCTTTCTTT
TRBD1 | TRBJ1-1 | NA | TRBV6-1 | CASKTTGYMDEAFF | TGTGCCAGCAAGACGACAGGGTACATGGATGAAGCTTTCTTT
NA | TRBJ2-7 | NA | TRBV5-1 | CASSPPDRSYEQYF | TGCGCCAGCAGCCCACCCGACAGGTCCTACGAGCAGTACTTC
TRBD1 | TRBJ2-7 | NA | TRBV5-1 | CASSLVAGGFHEQYF | TGCGCCAGCAGCTTGGTGGCAGGGGGCTTCCACGAGCAGTACTTC
NA | TRBJ1-5 | NA | TRBV19 | CASSTLNQPQHF | TGTGCCAGTAGTACTTTAAATCAGCCCCAGCATTTT
NA | TRBJ1-2 | once | TRBV29-1 | CSVAPDGYTF | TGCAGCGTTGCCCCCGATGGCTACACCTTC
TRBD2 | TRBJ2-1 | NA | TRBV14 | CASSQERGRRWNEQFF | TGTGCCAGCAGCCAAGAGCGGGGGAGGAGATGGAATGAGCAGTTCTTC
TRBD1 | TRBJ1-4 | NA | TRBV18 | CASSSTGTGQSLERKKLFF | TGTGCCAGCTCGTCGACCGGGACAGGGCAATCTTTAGAGAGGAAAAAACTGTTTTTT
NA | TRBJ2-1 | once | TRBV6-1 | CASSVSTGYNEQFF | TGTGCCAGCAGTGTATCGACAGGCTACAATGAGCAGTTCTTC
TRBD2 | TRBJ2-7 | NA | TRBV2 | CASSVTGGTYEQYF | TGTGCCAGCAGTGTTACGGGGGGAACCTACGAGCAGTACTTC
NA | TRBJ2-7 | NA | TRBV11-2 | CASSLEAGTDEQYF | TGTGCCAGCAGCTTAGAAGCGGGCACCGACGAGCAGTACTTC
TRBD2 | TRBJ2-3 | NA | TRBV5-1 | CASSVAGGPSDTQYF | TGCGCCAGCAGCGTAGCGGGGGGGCCGTCAGATACGCAGTATTTT
NA | TRBJ2-1 | few | TRBV5-4 | CASSIQDNEQFF | TGTGCCAGCAGCATCCAGGACAATGAGCAGTTCTTC
TRBD2 | TRBJ2-1 | NA | TRBV14 | CASSRLGGRSNEQFF | TGTGCCAGCAGCCGGCTCGGCGGGAGGTCCAATGAGCAGTTCTTC
NA | TRBJ1-2 | once | TRBV4-1 | CASSLRQAADYGYTF | TGCGCCAGCAGCCTTCGACAGGCCGCGGACTATGGCTACACCTTC
NA | TRBJ1-1 | NA | TRBV29-1 | CSVVERTEAFF | TGCAGCGTTGTTGAGCGAACTGAAGCTTTCTTT
TRBD2 | TRBJ2-3 | NA | TRBV5-1 | CASSLEAGSVNTQYF | TGCGCCAGCAGCTTGGAAGCGGGGAGTGTAAATACGCAGTATTTT
TRBD1 | TRBJ2-7 | NA | TRBV5-1 | CASSARDSLGPQYF | TGCGCCAGCAGCGCGAGGGACAGCCTCGGTCCGCAGTACTTC
NA | TRBJ1-5 | NA | TRBV7-8 | CASSLKSQGPSNQPQHF | TGTGCCAGCAGCTTAAAAAGTCAGGGCCCTAGCAATCAGCCCCAGCATTTT
TRBD1 | TRBJ1-6 | NA | TRBV5-1 | CASSSNRGPAPLHF | TGCGCCAGCAGCTCGAACAGGGGTCCGGCACCCCTCCACTTT
TRBD1 | TRBJ1-5 | NA | TRBV19 | CASSPTGGSNQPQHF | TGTGCCAGTAGCCCAACAGGGGGAAGCAATCAGCCCCAGCATTTT
TRBD1 | TRBJ1-6 | NA | TRBV5-6 | CASSWGQGRNSPLHF | TGTGCCAGCAGCTGGGGACAGGGTCGTAATTCACCCCTCCACTTT
NA | TRBJ2-7 | NA | TRBV6-1 | CASSSGLGYEQYF | TGTGCCAGCAGTTCGGGGTTAGGCTACGAGCAGTACTTC
TRBD1 | TRBJ2-5 | NA | TRBV6-1 | CASIQGAQETQYF | TGTGCCAGTATACAGGGGGCCCAGGAGACCCAGTACTTC
TRBD1 | TRBJ1-1 | NA | TRBV9 | CASSVDGTVNTEAFF | TGTGCCAGCAGCGTAGACGGGACAGTGAACACTGAAGCTTTCTTT
NA | TRBJ1-1 | once | TRBV6-5 | CASRWAGGMNTEAFF | TGTGCCAGCAGATGGGCAGGAGGAATGAACACTGAAGCTTTCTTT
TRBD2 | TRBJ2-2 | NA | TRBV6-1 | CASSILAGGPGELFF | TGTGCCAGCAGTATACTAGCGGGAGGTCCCGGGGAGCTGTTTTTT
NA | TRBJ1-1 | NA | TRBV19 | CASSAQAVVTEAFF | TGTGCCAGTAGTGCCCAGGCCGTTGTCACTGAAGCTTTCTTT
TRBD1 | TRBJ1-1 | NA | TRBV28 | CASYQGAITEAFF | TGTGCCAGCTATCAGGGGGCGATCACTGAAGCTTTCTTT
TRBD1 | TRBJ1-1 | NA | TRBV6-6 | CASSRRQGGYTEAFF | TGTGCCAGCAGTCGTCGACAGGGGGGTTACACTGAAGCTTTCTTT
NA | TRBJ1-1 | once | TRBV7-3 | CASSLGQNTEAFF | TGTGCCAGCAGCTTAGGGCAGAACACTGAAGCTTTCTTT
NA | TRBJ2-7 | NA | TRBV11-2 | CASSSPSGGSPYEQYF | TGTGCCAGCAGCTCGCCCTCGGGTGGGTCACCCTACGAGCAGTACTTC
NA | TRBJ2-7 | NA | TRBV10-1 | CASSVASTGWYEQYF | TGCGCCAGCAGTGTGGCGTCAACAGGGTGGTACGAGCAGTACTTC
TRBD1 | TRBJ1-5 | NA | TRBV5-5 | CASSAHGQGNQPQHF | TGTGCCAGCAGCGCCCACGGACAGGGCAATCAGCCCCAGCATTTT
NA | TRBJ2-7 | few | TRBV28 | CASSLNLYEQYF | TGTGCCAGCAGTTTAAATCTCTACGAGCAGTACTTC
NA | TRBJ1-2 | NA | TRBV9 | CASSERWRDYGYTF | TGTGCCAGCAGCGAGAGGTGGAGGGACTATGGCTACACCTTC
TRBD2 | TRBJ2-5 | NA | TRBV12-5 | CASGSGLAETQYF | TGTGCTAGTGGTAGCGGACTAGCGGAGACCCAGTACTTC
TRBD2 | TRBJ2-5 | NA | TRBV6-1 | CASSPTSGGETQYF | TGTGCCAGCAGCCCCACTAGCGGGGGGGAGACCCAGTACTTC
TRBD2 | TRBJ2-5 | NA | TRBV10-1 | CASSIGLAEQETQYF | TGCGCCAGCAGTATCGGACTAGCGGAACAAGAGACCCAGTACTTC
TRBD1 | TRBJ1-2 | NA | TRBV19 | CASSNRDRAQSVGYTF | TGTGCCAGTAGTAACCGGGACAGGGCCCAAAGCGTCGGCTACACCTTC
TRBD1 | TRBJ1-5 | NA | TRBV28 | CASTETGGRFESNQPQHF | TGTGCCAGCACCGAGACAGGGGGCAGGTTCGAGAGCAATCAGCCCCAGCATTTT
TRBD1 | TRBJ1-1 | NA | TRBV19 | CARMGQGNTEAFF | TGTGCCAGGATGGGACAGGGGAACACTGAAGCTTTCTTT
NA | TRBJ1-2 | NA | TRBV4-1 | CASSQGGPPSDYGYTF | TGCGCCAGCAGCCAAGGGGGACCCCCTAGCGACTATGGCTACACCTTC
NA | TRBJ1-3 | once | TRBV7-8 | CASSTDSSTGNTIYF | TGTGCCAGCAGCACCGACTCATCGACTGGAAACACCATATATTTT
TRBD2 | TRBJ2-5 | NA | TRBV7-9 | CASSLQSLAGRKETQYF | TGTGCCAGCAGCTTACAATCACTAGCGGGGCGTAAAGAGACCCAGTACTTC
NA | TRBJ1-6 | NA | TRBV27 | CASSLVTENSPLHF | TGTGCCAGCAGTTTAGTGACGGAGAATTCACCCCTCCACTTT
NA | TRBJ1-5 | few | TRBV19 | CASSFRGMGPHF | TGTGCCAGTAGTTTTCGAGGAATGGGGCCGCATTTT
NA | TRBJ2-1 | NA | TRBV21-1 | CASSKVGASGGDEQFF | TGTGCCAGCAGCAAAGTAGGGGCTAGCGGGGGAGATGAGCAGTTCTTC
NA | TRBJ1-1 | NA | TRBV6-1 | CASTERSSNTEAFF | TGTGCCAGCACCGAAAGGAGTAGCAACACTGAAGCTTTCTTT
NA | TRBJ2-5 | few | TRBV6-6 | CASSYSSNRETQYF | TGTGCCAGCAGTTACTCGTCAAACCGGGAGACCCAGTACTTC
TRBD1 | TRBJ2-7 | NA | TRBV5-8 | CASRSQGRMSSYEQYF | TGTGCCAGCAGATCACAGGGGAGAATGTCTTCCTACGAGCAGTACTTC
TRBD1 | TRBJ2-3 | once | TRBV7-9 | CASSPGTGGMDTQYF | TGTGCCAGCAGCCCCGGGACAGGGGGCATGGATACGCAGTATTTT
TRBD1 | TRBJ2-7 | NA | TRBV6-4 | CASSDPNLGGCYEQYF | TGTGCCAGCAGTGATCCAAACCTAGGGGGCTGTTACGAGCAGTACTTC